Listed below are T cell receptor beta chains from one sample, sequenced in a study of CD8 T cells in ankylosing spondylitis. TCRdb ran MiXCR on the 5' RACE reads and lists one entry per CDR3 protein. Of fewer than 200,000 distinct CDR3 sequences listed, approximately 18% are singletons. Sequencing was carried out using blood, either unsorted or a sorted T cell fraction (not recorded which). The receptors here all came from a male donor between 5 and 29 years old with ankylosing spondylitis or in good health (not recorded which). CDR3s include the opening cysteine and the closing phenylalanine or tryptophan. The D gene is left open where the match is weak. Only some rows state a clone size, as once, few, many or a class for expanded clones.

many,TRBV12-3/TRBV12-4,14,TRBJ2-1,-,TGTGCCAGCAGTTTAGCGCTGTCTAGCGCTGAGCAGTTCTTC,CASSLALSSAEQFF
-,TRBV4-1,15,TRBJ1-5,-,TGCGCCAGCAGCCCACTTGCTACAGGCTTTCAGCCCCAGCATTTT,CASSPLATGFQPQHF
few,TRBV20-1,13,TRBJ2-5,TRBD2,TGCAGTGCCACGTCGGCGGGAGACGAGACCCAGTACTTC,CSATSAGDETQYF
many,TRBV6-5,16,TRBJ1-1,-,TGTGCCAGCAGTTACCAATCAACAGGGAGGAACACTGAAGCTTTCTTT,CASSYQSTGRNTEAFF
many,TRBV18,13,TRBJ1-5,-,TGTGCCAGCTCACGCAACAGTGATCAGCCCCAGCATTTT,CASSRNSDQPQHF
many,TRBV12-3/TRBV12-4,14,TRBJ1-5,-,TGTGCCAGCAGTCTTTTGACCTGGGGTGGAGACCAGCATTTT,CASSLLTWGGDQHF
-,TRBV29-1,12,TRBJ1-1,-,TGCAGCGTTGGTAATCCGACCACTGAAGCTTTCTTT,CSVGNPTTEAFF
many,TRBV29-1,15,TRBJ2-7,TRBD1,TGCAGCATAACGCCGGGACAGGGGGCAGTTGACGAGCAGTACTTC,CSITPGQGAVDEQYF
-,TRBV27,14,TRBJ2-3,-,TGTGCCAGCAGTTTATCGCCAGGGTGGGATACGCAGTATTTT,CASSLSPGWDTQYF
-,TRBV29-1,15,TRBJ2-3,TRBD1,TGCGGTACCGATAAGGGGGGACAGGGGGCAGATACGCAGTATTTT,CGTDKGGQGADTQYF
-,TRBV13,14,TRBJ2-1,-,TGTGCCAGCAGCTTACCCCAACTAGCAAATGAGCAGTTCTTC,CASSLPQLANEQFF
many,TRBV29-1,15,TRBJ2-2,-,TGCAGCGCAACAGGGCCCCTTAATTTTGCCGGGGAGCTGTTTTTT,CSATGPLNFAGELFF
many,TRBV27,12,TRBJ2-1,-,TGTGCCAGCAGAGGACGCTACAATGAGCAGTTCTTC,CASRGRYNEQFF
many,TRBV7-2,16,TRBJ1-1,-,TGTGCCAGCAGCTTAGCGGTGGTGGGGCTACAGAGGGAAGCTTTCTTT,CASSLAVVGLQREAFF
-,TRBV11-1,15,TRBJ2-2,TRBD1,TGTGCCAGCAGCTTACACAGGGGGAGCACCGGGGAGCTGTTTTTT,CASSLHRGSTGELFF
many,TRBV7-9,16,TRBJ2-1,-,TGTGCCAGCAGCTTAGCGGCCTCCACCCCCCGCAATGAGCAGTTCTTC,CASSLAASTPRNEQFF
many,TRBV3-1,14,TRBJ1-1,TRBD1,TGTGCCAGCAGCCACAGGGGGAGGGACACTGAAGCTTTCTTT,CASSHRGRDTEAFF
-,TRBV20-1,12,TRBJ2-1,-,TGCAGTGTGGGGGGAGGTTCAAATGAGCAGTTCTTC,CSVGGGSNEQFF
few,TRBV7-9,15,TRBJ2-1,TRBD2,TGTGCCAGCAGCTACGTTAGCGGGAGGGACAATGAGCAGTTCTTC,CASSYVSGRDNEQFF
many,TRBV5-1,15,TRBJ1-1,-,TGCGCCAGCAGCTTGGGGAGGTACATGAACACTGAAGCTTTCTTT,CASSLGRYMNTEAFF
many,TRBV15,13,TRBJ2-7,-,TGTGCCACCAGCATGTTTGACAGCTACGAGCAGTACTTC,CATSMFDSYEQYF
many,TRBV5-1,17,TRBJ2-1,TRBD2,TGCGCCAGCAGCTTGGCCGGGGCTAGCGGGACCTACAATGAGCAGTTCTTC,CASSLAGASGTYNEQFF